Following are 31 T cell receptor beta chains from one sample sequenced in a study of T cells after yellow fever vaccination. TCRdb reprocessed the 5' RACE reads via MiXCR and lists one record per CDR3 protein. The repertoire holds 95,000 to 100,000 distinct CDR3 sequences, with less than 6% as singletons. The input for sequencing was CD8+ T cells sorted from PBMCs, taken 10 days after the yellow fever booster vaccination. The receptors come from a man younger than 30 who received the YFV17D yellow fever vaccine.

The genes are TRBV27 and TRBJ2-7; a weak D match, TRBD2 (5 bases). Trimming took off 6 bases at V and 2 bases at J, with 14 bases between the two ends. Germline CDR1 reads MNHEY; CDR2 reads SMNVEV (reference sequence). The CDR3 is 14 amino acids. The CDR3 DNA is TGTGCCAGCAGCCCTTTGGACTGGGCCTACGAGCAGTACTTC. It codes for CASSPLDWAYEQYF.

This clonotype has only a few counts. The chain joins TRBV12-3 or TRBV12-4 to TRBJ2-7; the D gene is possibly TRBD1 (5 bases). Trimming stripped 7 bases from V and 7 bases from J, with 14 bases between. The CDR3 loop spans 12 amino acids. DNA for the CDR3: TGTGCCAGCACCGAAGGGGCGAAGGAGCAGTACTTC. This sequence encodes CASTEGAKEQYF.

In its sample, this clonotype was seen many times. The rearrangement links TRBV6-5 to TRBJ2-3; TRBD1 matches at 10 bases. V dropped 5 bases and J dropped 2; count of bases not matched to a gene: 4. From germline, CDR1 is MNHEY and CDR2 SVGAGI. CDR3 size: 15 residues. The CDR3 sequence: CASSGQGGPTDTQYF. The CDR3 DNA reads TGTGCCAGCAGTGGACAGGGGGGCCCCACAGATACGCAGTATTTT.

This clonotype was seen at least ten times. The chain combines TRBV12-3 or TRBV12-4 with TRBJ2-7; 10 bases agree with TRBD1. Trimming took 2 bases from V and 0 from J; bases not matched to a gene: 10. The CDR3 runs to 18 residues. Here the CDR3 DNA reads TGTGCCAGCAGTTTAATCCCGGGACAGGGGCCGAGCTCCTACGAGCAGTACGTC. Translation: CASSLIPGQGPSSYEQYV.

This clonotype was seen at least ten times. The rearrangement links TRBV29-1 to TRBJ2-5; D is ambiguous. Germline CDR1 SQVTM, CDR2 ANQGSEA. V was pared by 0 bases and J by 4 bases, with 15 bases between. CDR3 length: 15 residues. For the CDR3, the DNA is TGCAGCGTTGAAGATCGGATACGGTTAGGAGAGACCCAGTACTTC. Encoded protein: CSVEDRIRLGETQYF.

J is TRBJ1-1 and V is TRBV4-2; 7 bases align to TRBD1. This CDR3 is built from 14 residues. Germline V CDR1 and CDR2: LGHNA, YNFKEQ. V shed 5 bases, J shed 0 bases, and the junction held 3 bases outside the gene matches. CDR3 region: CASSSGTVNTEAFF. In nucleotides, the CDR3 is TGTGCCAGCAGCTCCGGGACAGTGAACACTGAAGCTTTCTTT.

This clonotype was found a few times. CDR3 in DNA: TGCGCCAGCAGCCTCTACCGGACAGGCAACACAGATACGCAGTATTTT. This translates into CASSLYRTGNTDTQYF. The genes are TRBV4-1 and TRBJ2-3, with 7 nucleotides matching TRBD1. V dropped 4 bases and J dropped 2; count of bases not matched to a gene: 9. Germline CDR1 reads MGHRA; CDR2 reads YSYEKL. This CDR3 is built from 16 residues.

This clonotype was seen more than once but under ten times. This chain joins TRBV13 and TRBJ2-5; 14 bases match TRBD2. The germline V gene has CDR1 PRHDT and CDR2 FYEKMQ (reference sequence). The V segment lost 2 bases and the J segment 3 bases; nucleotides outside the gene matches: 5. The CDR3 spans 17 residues. DNA of the CDR3: TGTGCCAGCAGCTTACCCGGACTAGCGGGGGGAAAAGAGACCCAGTACTTC. It yields the protein CASSLPGLAGGKETQYF.

This clonotype was seen more than once but under ten times. V and J are TRBV7-2 and TRBJ2-7, with 9 bases fitting TRBD1. After removal of 6 bases from V and 6 bases from J, the junction contained 9 bases not matched to a gene. Germline V gene data show CDR1 as SGHTA and CDR2 as FQGNSA. There are 14 residues in the CDR3. The CDR3 DNA is TGTGCCAGCAGGACCGGGACAGGGATATCCGAGCAGTACTTC. This sequence encodes CASRTGTGISEQYF. The full variable domain, rest sourced from reference TRBV7-2 and TRBJ2-7, is GAGVSQSPSNKVTEKGKDVELRCDPISGHTALYWYRQSLGQGLEFLIYFQGNSAPDKSGLPSDRFSAERTGGSVSTLTIQRTQQEDSAVYLCASRTGTGISEQYFGPGTRLTVT.

This chain connects TRBV28 to TRBJ2-3, with D perhaps matching TRBD1 (6 bases). This CDR3 is built from 14 residues. The V gene's germline CDR1 is MDHEN and CDR2 SYDVKM. The germline V and J ends were trimmed by 2 bases and 0 bases, with 6 bases remaining between them. Here the CDR3 reads CASSLTGSTDTQYF. CDR3 nucleotides: TGTGCCAGCAGTTTAACAGGGAGCACAGATACGCAGTATTTT. Looking up the rest from reference TRBV28 and TRBJ2-3 gives the full variable domain: DVKVTQSSRYLVKRTGEKVFLECVQDMDHENMFWYRQDPGLGLRLIYFSYDVKMKEKGDIPEGYSVSREKKERFSLILESASTNQTSMYLCASSLTGSTDTQYFGPGTRLTVL.

This chain uses TRBV5-1 with TRBJ2-1; either TRBD1 or TRBD2 may fit D (6 bases each). The CDR3 is made up of 18 amino acids. CDR1 is SGHRS, CDR2 YFSETQ, per germline. The ends were cut back, 4 bases at V and 0 bases at J, with 20 bases in the middle. CDR3 loop: CASSLGLRGPSSYNEQFF. The CDR3 DNA reads as TGCGCCAGCAGCCTTGGTCTCCGGGGGCCAAGCTCCTACAATGAGCAGTTCTTC. Together with reference TRBV5-1 and TRBJ2-1, the CDR3 gives the full variable domain: KAGVTQTPRYLIKTRGQQVTLSCSPISGHRSVSWYQQTPGQGLQFLFEYFSETQRNKGNFPGRFSGRQFSNSRSEMNVSTLELGDSALYLCASSLGLRGPSSYNEQFFGPGTRLTVL.

The V call is TRBV7-9, the J call TRBJ1-1, with D unclear. CDR1 SEHNR and CDR2 FQNEAQ come from the germline V gene (reference sequence). This CDR3 region has 15 residues. Trimming left V 4 bases short and J 3 bases short, with 15 bases between. The CDR3 sequence is CASSYSDYRDTEAFF. The CDR3 DNA is TGTGCCAGCAGCTACTCAGATTATCGTGACACTGAAGCTTTCTTT.

This clonotype turned up a few times. The chain is built from TRBV28 and TRBJ2-2; the D is unclear. This CDR3 has 13 amino acids. Trimming left V 5 bases short and J 5 bases short, with 9 bases between. The germline V gene encodes CDR1 MDHEN and CDR2 SYDVKM. This CDR3 is CASSAYKTGELFF. In DNA, the CDR3 is TGTGCCAGCAGTGCCTACAAGACCGGGGAGCTGTTTTTT.

The J gene is TRBJ1-2, the V gene TRBV19; D gene uncertain. The CDR3 runs to 14 residues. Germline V gene data show CDR1 as LNHDA and CDR2 as SQIVND (reference sequence). Trimming shortened V by 3 bases and J by 0 bases, and 8 bases separated the two germline ends. CDR3 loop: CASSIDKPNYGYTF. The CDR3 nucleotides are TGTGCCAGTAGTATTGACAAACCTAACTATGGCTACACCTTC.

This rearrangement joins TRBV12-3 or TRBV12-4 to TRBJ2-3; 9 nucleotides line up with TRBD2. The CDR3 totals 13 residues. Trimming removed 5 bases from V and 8 bases from J; junction bases left unmatched: 5. The CDR3 DNA is TGTGCCAGCAGTCCGGGACTAGCAGTTACGCAGTATTTT. It codes for CASSPGLAVTQYF.

This clonotype was recorded many times. The J gene is TRBJ2-3, the V gene TRBV7-2; 12 nucleotides align to TRBD2. The CDR3 is made up of 21 amino acids. Germline V lookup: CDR1 SGHTA, CDR2 FQGNSA. Germline trimming cut 4 bases from V and 4 bases from J; bases unmatched to any gene: 21. CDR3 in DNA: TGTGCCAGCAGCTCACCGACTAGCGGGGGCCACTTTACCTCCTCACCAGATACGCAGTATTTT. It is translated as CASSSPTSGGHFTSSPDTQYF.

This clonotype appeared a few times. V is TRBV15 and J is TRBJ1-1; D might be TRBD1 (6 bases). The CDR3 consists of 15 residues. Germline CDR1 and CDR2: LNHNV and YYDKDF (reference sequence). V was trimmed by 5 bases and J by 2 bases, leaving 15 bases between them. The CDR3 sequence: CATSPHRDRNTEAFF. Here the CDR3 DNA reads TGTGCCACCAGCCCCCACAGGGATCGCAACACTGAAGCTTTCTTT.

J is TRBJ1-1 and V is TRBV24-1, with D hard to call. This CDR3 is 13 amino acids long. Trimming pared 3 bases from V and 6 bases from J, leaving 10 bases between. The germline CDR1 and CDR2 sequences are KGHDR and SFDVKD. CDR3 residues: CATSDIRSPEAFF. The CDR3 DNA follows: TGTGCCACCAGTGATATAAGGTCCCCTGAAGCTTTCTTT.

This clonotype came up many times. The chain combines TRBV7-9 with TRBJ2-7, with D possibly being TRBD1 or TRBD2 (5 bases each). Germline V gives CDR1 SEHNR, CDR2 FQNEAQ (reference sequence). V lost 5 bases and J lost 8, with 10 bases in between. The CDR3 contains 11 residues. This CDR3 reads CASSPRDQQYF. For the CDR3, the DNA is TGTGCCAGCAGCCCGAGGGACCAGCAGTACTTC.

The chain employs TRBV9 and TRBJ2-1; the D gene could be TRBD1 or TRBD2 (8 bases each). The CDR3 is made up of 16 amino acids. Trimming pared 3 bases from V and 5 bases from J, leaving 18 bases between. Looked up from germline, CDR1 is SGDLS and CDR2 is YYNGEE. The CDR3 coding sequence is TGTGCCAGCAGCGGGGGGACAGGTAGCGGGAACAATGAGCAGTTCTTC. This encodes CASSGGTGSGNNEQFF.

This clonotype was observed at least ten times. This chain links TRBV7-2 with TRBJ2-3, with D possibly being TRBD2 (5 bases). The CDR3 contains 12 residues. The V gene's germline CDR1 is SGHTA and CDR2 FQGNSA. Trimming cost V 5 bases and J 2 bases, with 5 bases left between them. The CDR3 bases are TGTGCCAGCAGCCGGGACACAGATACGCAGTATTTT. This encodes CASSRDTDTQYF.

This clonotype was seen more than once but under ten times. The gene calls are TRBV4-1 and TRBJ2-7, with D tentatively TRBD1 (6 bases). The CDR3 spans 17 residues. With 5 bases removed from V and 0 bases from J, the gap between germline ends came to 20 bases. Germline V gene sequence: CDR1 MGHRA, CDR2 YSYEKL. CDR3 residues: CASSLKNRVGSSYEQYF. In DNA form, the CDR3 reads TGCGCCAGCAGCTTAAAAAACAGGGTCGGAAGCTCCTACGAGCAGTACTTC.

This clonotype was recorded a few times. The rearrangement links TRBV4-1 to TRBJ2-3, with a weak D call TRBD1 (6 bases). The CDR3 is 16 residues long. Germline V lookup: CDR1 MGHRA, CDR2 YSYEKL. The ends were cut back, 0 bases at V and 0 bases at J, with 10 bases in the middle. In nucleotides, the CDR3 is TGCGCCAGCAGCCAAGAAGAAACAGGGAGCACAGATACGCAGTATTTT. Protein: CASSQEETGSTDTQYF.

This clonotype was seen only a few times. J is TRBJ1-1 and V is TRBV3-1; D not certain. Germline assignment: CDR1 LGHDT and CDR2 YNNKEL (reference sequence). The CDR3 is made up of 13 amino acids. The V and J ends lost 1 base and 7 bases respectively, with 10 bases between them. The CDR3 loop reads CASSQGMGIEAFF. CDR3 sequence (DNA): TGTGCCAGCAGCCAAGGGATGGGGATTGAAGCTTTCTTT.

This clonotype was picked up a small number of times. The genes are TRBV7-6 and TRBJ2-5; 7 bases are a match to TRBD1. The junction had 13 bases not matched to a gene; V was cut back by 5 bases and J by 7 bases. CDR1 and CDR2 from the germline V gene are SGHVS and FNYEAQ. The CDR3 sequence is 15 residues long. The CDR3 DNA is TGTGCCAGCAGCGGATTACAGGGGATCGATGGGACCCAGTACTTC. The encoded protein is CASSGLQGIDGTQYF. The full variable domain, rest sourced from reference TRBV7-6 and TRBJ2-5, is GAGVSQSPRYKVTKRGQDVALRCDPISGHVSLYWYRQALGQGPEFLTYFNYEAQQDKSGLPNDRFSAERPEGSISTLTIQRTEQRDSAMYRCASSGLQGIDGTQYFGPGTRLLVL.

In its sample, this clonotype was seen a few times. The chain employs TRBV7-9 and TRBJ1-1; unclear D gene. This CDR3 contains 11 residues. Germline-derived CDR1 and CDR2 are SEHNR and FQNEAQ (reference sequence). The V end was cut by 11 bases, the J end by 4 bases, with 11 bases between. The CDR3 is CALARGTEAFF. The CDR3 DNA reads as TGTGCCCTGGCGCGGGGCACTGAAGCTTTCTTT.

This clonotype was seen many times. The V call is TRBV4-2, the J call TRBJ2-7, with no clear D. The V end lost 0 bases, the J end lost 0 bases, and 9 bases lay between the germline ends. This CDR3 is built from 15 residues. Germline V gene sequence: CDR1 LGHNA, CDR2 YNFKEQ. The CDR3 loop is CASSQDLDSSYEQYF. The CDR3 DNA reads TGTGCCAGCAGCCAAGATTTAGATAGCTCCTACGAGCAGTACTTC.

This clonotype came up a few times. The rearrangement uses TRBV5-6 and TRBJ2-5; 8 bases fit TRBD1. The V gene's germline CDR1 is SGHDT and CDR2 YYEEEE. The CDR3 loop spans 18 amino acids. The junction had 13 bases not matched to a gene; V was cut back by 1 base and J by 2 bases. The CDR3 DNA is TGTGCCAGCAGCTTGTATGGGGACAGGAGGACCCTACAAGAGACCCAGTACTTC. Translated: CASSLYGDRRTLQETQYF.

This clonotype was detected only a few times. In DNA, the CDR3 is TGCGCCAGCAGCCACACTCAGGTCCCTTCAAGCTCTGGAAACACCATATATTTT. It is translated as CASSHTQVPSSSGNTIYF. The rearrangement uses TRBV4-1 and TRBJ1-3; no reliable D call. V was cut by 3 bases and J by 0 bases, with 18 bases left in between. This CDR3 spans 18 amino acids. The germline V gene encodes CDR1 MGHRA and CDR2 YSYEKL.

This clonotype was picked up many times. The chain combines TRBV5-1 with TRBJ2-1, with 8 bases lining up with TRBD2. The V gene's germline CDR1 is SGHRS and CDR2 YFSETQ. CDR3 length: 15 amino acids. V trimming: 1 base; J trimming: 6 bases; junction bases outside the gene matches: 6. The CDR3 spells CASSLLGGALNEQFF. The CDR3 region has the DNA TGCGCCAGCAGCTTGCTCGGGGGGGCCCTCAATGAGCAGTTCTTC.

This clonotype was found a few times. The rearrangement uses TRBV5-1 and TRBJ2-2, with a tentative D call TRBD2 (6 bases). Trimming shortened V by 0 bases and J by 6 bases, and 12 bases separated the two germline ends. Germline-derived CDR1 and CDR2 are SGHRS and YFSETQ. This CDR3 contains 15 residues. CDR3 sequence reads: CASSLGLASSGELFF. DNA for the CDR3: TGCGCCAGCAGCTTGGGGCTAGCGAGTTCCGGGGAGCTGTTTTTT.